This TCR beta chain derives from a study of T cell repertoires in cytomegalovirus infection. This clonotype has only a few counts. The antigen is undetermined. V lost 5 bases and J lost 6; bases outside the gene matches: 7. The CDR3 consists of 15 residues. The germline V gene has CDR1 MNHEY and CDR2 SVGAGI. MiXCR was run by TCRdb on the reads, yielding one entry per CDR3 protein. The sample yields roughly 120,000 distinct CDR3 sequences, around 10% seen once. Sequencing was done on a sample of PBMCs, sequenced either directly or after in vitro stimulation (not recorded which). This TCR came from a human donor in good health (CMV status not recorded). Some clones in this sample may be carry-over from other donors' samples. V usage is TRBV6-5 and J usage is TRBJ2-1; 10 bases match TRBD1. This chain's CDR3 is CASSTTGGAFNEQFF. CDR3 in DNA: TGTGCCAGCAGTACGACAGGGGGCGCCTTCAATGAGCAGTTCTTC.